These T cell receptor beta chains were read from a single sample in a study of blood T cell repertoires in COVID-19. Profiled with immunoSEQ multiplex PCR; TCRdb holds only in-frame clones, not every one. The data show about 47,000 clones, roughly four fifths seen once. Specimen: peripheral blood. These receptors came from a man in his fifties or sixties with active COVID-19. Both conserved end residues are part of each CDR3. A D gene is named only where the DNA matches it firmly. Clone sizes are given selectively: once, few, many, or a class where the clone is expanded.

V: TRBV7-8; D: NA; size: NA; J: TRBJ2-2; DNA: TGTGCCAGCAGCTTAGTATCAGGTCCGAACACCGGGGAGCTGTTTTTT; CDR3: CASSLVSGPNTGELFF
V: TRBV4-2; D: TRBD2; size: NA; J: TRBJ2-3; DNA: TGTGCCAGCAGCCAAGATCTTGGGACTAGCGGGAGAAAAATCACAGATACGCAGTATTTT; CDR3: CASSQDLGTSGRKITDTQYF
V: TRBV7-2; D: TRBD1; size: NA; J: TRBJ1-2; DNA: TGTGCCAGCAGGTCAGGGGGGACAGTTACTAACTATGGCTACACCTTC; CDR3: CASRSGGTVTNYGYTF
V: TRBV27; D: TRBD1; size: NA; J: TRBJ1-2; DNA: TGTGCCAGCGCCCACGACAGGGTGGGTGTTGACTATGGCTACACCTTC; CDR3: CASAHDRVGVDYGYTF
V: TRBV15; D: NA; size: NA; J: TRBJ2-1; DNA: TGTGCCACCAGCAAAGGAATAGGGCAGGGTGGTATCATCTATGAGCAGTTCTTC; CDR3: CATSKGIGQGGIIYEQFF
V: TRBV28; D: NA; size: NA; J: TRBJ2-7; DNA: TGTGCTACGGACTTCCAAGACCGCGAGCAGTACTTC; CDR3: CATDFQDREQYF
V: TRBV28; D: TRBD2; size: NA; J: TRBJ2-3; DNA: TGTGCCAGCAGCACCATAGCGGGGGGCGAAGATACGCAGTATTTT; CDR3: CASSTIAGGEDTQYF
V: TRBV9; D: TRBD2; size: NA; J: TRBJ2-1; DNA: TGTGCCAGCAGCGCAAGCCCACTAGCGGGGGTCTACAATGAGCAGTTCTTC; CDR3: CASSASPLAGVYNEQFF
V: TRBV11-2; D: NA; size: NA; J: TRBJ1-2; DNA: TGTGCCAGCAGCTTAGGTGGGGAGGACTATGGCTACACCTTC; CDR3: CASSLGGEDYGYTF
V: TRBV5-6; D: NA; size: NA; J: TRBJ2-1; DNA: TGTGCCAGCAGCTTGATGGTGCAAGTTAGGACAAATGAGCAGTTCTTC; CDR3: CASSLMVQVRTNEQFF
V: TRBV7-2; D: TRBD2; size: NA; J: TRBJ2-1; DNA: TGTGCCAGCAGCTTAGGCGGGACTAGCGGGGGTCAAAATGAGCAGTTCTTC; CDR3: CASSLGGTSGGQNEQFF
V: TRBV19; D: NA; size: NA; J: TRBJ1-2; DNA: TGTGCCAGTAGTATAGGGCAGTCCTATGGCTACACCTTC; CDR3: CASSIGQSYGYTF
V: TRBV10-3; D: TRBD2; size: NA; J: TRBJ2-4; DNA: TGTGCCATCAGTGGGGCGGGGGGAGCCAAAAACATTCAGTACTTC; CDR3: CAISGAGGAKNIQYF
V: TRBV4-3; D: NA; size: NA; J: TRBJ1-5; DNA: TGCGCCAGCAGCCAAGACGTATATCAGCCCCAGCATTTT; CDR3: CASSQDVYQPQHF
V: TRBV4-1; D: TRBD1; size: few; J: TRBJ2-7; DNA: TGCGCCAGCAGCCAAGGACAGGGGGCGTTCTACGAGCAGTACTTC; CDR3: CASSQGQGAFYEQYF
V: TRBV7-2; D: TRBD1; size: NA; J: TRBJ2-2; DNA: TGTGCCAGCAGCTTTACGACAGGGGGCACCGGGGAGCTGTTTTTT; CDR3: CASSFTTGGTGELFF
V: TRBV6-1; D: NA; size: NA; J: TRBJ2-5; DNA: TGTGCCGGCAGTGATGGGACATTATACCAAGAGACCCAGTACTTC; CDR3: CAGSDGTLYQETQYF
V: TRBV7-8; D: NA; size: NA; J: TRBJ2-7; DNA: TGTGCCAGCAGCCCCAAGAGCGGATTCTACGAGCAGTACTTC; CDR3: CASSPKSGFYEQYF
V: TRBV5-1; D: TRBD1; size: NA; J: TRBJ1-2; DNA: TGCGCCAGCAGCTCCGGGACAGGGGTTTATGGCTACACCTTC; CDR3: CASSSGTGVYGYTF
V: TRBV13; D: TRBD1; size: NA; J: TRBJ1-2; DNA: TGTGCCAGCAGCTTAGCTAGGGACAGGGGAAGTGGGGGCTACACCTTC; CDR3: CASSLARDRGSGGYTF
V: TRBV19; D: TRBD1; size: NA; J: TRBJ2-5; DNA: TGTGCCAGTAGTGCGCCGGACAGGGGAGAGACCCAGTACTTC; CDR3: CASSAPDRGETQYF
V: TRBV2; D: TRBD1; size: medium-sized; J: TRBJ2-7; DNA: TGTGCCAGTCAGAAAGACAGGGAATACGAGCAGTACTTC; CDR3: CASQKDREYEQYF
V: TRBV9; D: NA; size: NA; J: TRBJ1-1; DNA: TGTGCCAGCAGCGTAGATGGGAATTTGCGGGGTGAAGCTTTCTTT; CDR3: CASSVDGNLRGEAFF
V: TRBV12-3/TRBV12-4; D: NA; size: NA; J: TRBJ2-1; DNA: TGTGCCAGCAGTTTCAAATTGGAGGATGAGCAGTTCTTC; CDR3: CASSFKLEDEQFF
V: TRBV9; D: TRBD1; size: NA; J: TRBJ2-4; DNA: TGTGCCAGCAGCGGATTACAGGGGAACATTCAGTACTTC; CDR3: CASSGLQGNIQYF
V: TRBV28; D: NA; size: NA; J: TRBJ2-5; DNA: TGTGCCAGCAGTGTCGGGCGGGGGACCCAGTACTTC; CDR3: CASSVGRGTQYF
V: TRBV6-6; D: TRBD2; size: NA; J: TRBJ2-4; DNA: TGTGCCAGCAGTTACTCGGGTAGCGGGCATAAAAACATTCAGTACTTC; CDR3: CASSYSGSGHKNIQYF
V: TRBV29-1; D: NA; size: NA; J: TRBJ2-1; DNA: TGCAGCGTACGGGGCCGGGCGGGGAATGAGCAGTTCTTC; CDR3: CSVRGRAGNEQFF
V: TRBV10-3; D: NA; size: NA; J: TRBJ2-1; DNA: TGTGCCATCAGTGAGGAGCTAGCGAGTGAGCAGTTCTTC; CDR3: CAISEELASEQFF
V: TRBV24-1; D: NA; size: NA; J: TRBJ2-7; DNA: TGTGCCACCAGTGATTCCGACAAGTACGAGCAGTACTTC; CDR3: CATSDSDKYEQYF
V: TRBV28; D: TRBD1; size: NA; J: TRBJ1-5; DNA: TGTGCCAGCAGTCCTTTGGGGACAGGGGGAGGCAATCAGCCCCAGCATTTT; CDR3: CASSPLGTGGGNQPQHF
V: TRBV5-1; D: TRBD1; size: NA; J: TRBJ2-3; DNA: TGCGCCAGCAGCTTGGACAGGGGGCGCGCAGATACGCAGTATTTT; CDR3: CASSLDRGRADTQYF
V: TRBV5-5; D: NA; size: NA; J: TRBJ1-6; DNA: TGTGCCAGCAGCTTGGCTTTGAGGCTATATAATTCACCCCTCCACTTT; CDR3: CASSLALRLYNSPLHF
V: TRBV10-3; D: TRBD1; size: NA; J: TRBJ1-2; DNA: TGTGCCATCAGTGAGGGGGACAGACTCAATGGCTACACCTTC; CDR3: CAISEGDRLNGYTF
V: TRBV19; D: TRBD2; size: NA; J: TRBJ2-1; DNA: TGTGCCAGTAGTCAAGGGAGGGCCCCCTACAATGAGCAGTTCTTC; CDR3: CASSQGRAPYNEQFF
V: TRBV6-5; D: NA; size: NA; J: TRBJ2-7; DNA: TGTGCTTTCACTGCCTACGAGCAGTACTTC; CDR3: CAFTAYEQYF